This TCR beta chain was identified in a study of T cells after yellow fever vaccination. Study context: The fractions with low cell numbers were processed using SMART-Seq v4 Ultra Low Input. Study-wide results and caveats: Clones that expanded after primary vaccination mostly reappeared after the booster (just under 98% CD4, roughly 87% CD8).

CDR1 and CDR2 from the germline V gene are MGHRA and YSYEKL. V dropped 4 bases and J dropped 1; count of bases not matched to a gene: 8. This CDR3 comprises 17 residues. This clonotype was found a few times. The antigen remains undetermined. The authors made TCR cDNA by 5'RACE template switching, adding a universal primer site and UMIs. A single record per CDR3 protein comes from TCRdb applying MiXCR to the 5' RACE reads. The sample lists a few hundred thousand distinct CDR3 sequences; around a sixth were seen once. The sequence derives from a man younger than 30 who received the YFV17D yellow fever vaccine. The chain is built from TRBV4-1 and TRBJ2-2; 8 bases fit TRBD1. This sample comprised PBMCs, obtained about 5 days after the first yellow fever vaccination. The CDR3 reads CASSRWAGGENTGELFF. The CDR3 DNA reads as TGCGCCAGCAGCCGATGGGCAGGGGGCGAGAACACCGGGGAGCTGTTTTTT.